The rows below give T cell receptor beta chains drawn from one sample of a study of STAT3 mutations in large granular lymphocyte leukemia. Method: immunoSEQ multiplex PCR; TCRdb's copy keeps in-frame clones and lacks some. The data show 30,000 to 45,000 clones, approximately 90% seen once. Sequencing was performed on PBMCs. The receptor source for this set is a human donor with T large granular lymphocyte leukemia. Some clones in this sample may be carry-over from other donors' samples. CDR3s include the opening cysteine and the closing phenylalanine or tryptophan. A D gene is named only where the DNA matches it firmly. For some rows the clone size is stated as once, few or many, or as a class when expanded; others skip it.

clone_size: NA
j_call: TRBJ2-3
d_call: NA
v_call: TRBV4-3
cdr3_aa: CASSQGVRGGTDTQYF
cdr3_nt: TGCGCCAGCAGCCAGGGAGTCAGGGGGGGGACAGATACGCAGTATTTT

clone_size: NA
j_call: TRBJ2-5
d_call: NA
v_call: TRBV27
cdr3_aa: CASSLVGYQETQYF
cdr3_nt: TGTGCCAGCAGTTTAGTAGGATACCAAGAGACCCAGTACTTC

clone_size: NA
j_call: TRBJ1-2
d_call: NA
v_call: TRBV14
cdr3_aa: CASSQGGSPYSYGYTF
cdr3_nt: TGTGCCAGCAGCCAAGGGGGCAGTCCGTATTCCTATGGCTACACCTTC

clone_size: NA
j_call: TRBJ2-3
d_call: TRBD1
v_call: TRBV5-4
cdr3_aa: CASSLGDRGRFSTDTQYF
cdr3_nt: TGTGCCAGCAGCTTGGGGGACAGGGGGCGTTTTTCCACAGATACGCAGTATTTT

clone_size: NA
j_call: TRBJ2-3
d_call: NA
v_call: TRBV27
cdr3_aa: CASSPRGTSTDTQYF
cdr3_nt: TGTGCCAGCAGTCCCAGGGGAACTAGCACAGATACGCAGTATTTT

clone_size: few
j_call: TRBJ1-2
d_call: NA
v_call: TRBV25-1
cdr3_aa: CASSEIGPGYGYTF
cdr3_nt: TGTGCCAGCAGTGAGATAGGGCCCGGCTATGGCTACACCTTC

clone_size: NA
j_call: TRBJ1-5
d_call: NA
v_call: TRBV2
cdr3_aa: CASRGDSNQPQHF
cdr3_nt: TGTGCCAGCAGGGGCGATAGCAATCAGCCCCAGCATTTT

clone_size: NA
j_call: TRBJ2-2
d_call: NA
v_call: TRBV7-9
cdr3_aa: CASSLTAVNTGELFF
cdr3_nt: TGTGCCAGCAGTCTGACAGCGGTGAACACCGGGGAGCTGTTTTTT

clone_size: NA
j_call: TRBJ1-5
d_call: NA
v_call: TRBV5-6
cdr3_aa: CASSLEGGNQPQHF
cdr3_nt: TGTGCCAGCAGCTTGGAAGGGGGCAATCAGCCCCAGCATTTT

clone_size: NA
j_call: TRBJ2-7
d_call: TRBD2
v_call: TRBV6-5
cdr3_aa: CASKQAGGSYEQYF
cdr3_nt: TGTGCCAGCAAACAGGCCGGGGGGTCTTACGAGCAGTACTTC

clone_size: once
j_call: TRBJ2-5
d_call: NA
v_call: TRBV29-1
cdr3_aa: CSGSPPGAATYQETQYF
cdr3_nt: TGCAGCGGCTCCCCGCCGGGGGCAGCTACTTATCAAGAGACCCAGTACTTC

clone_size: NA
j_call: TRBJ1-5
d_call: NA
v_call: TRBV7-9
cdr3_aa: CASSPVRDQPQHF
cdr3_nt: TGTGCCAGCAGCCCAGTCCGGGATCAGCCCCAGCATTTT

clone_size: few
j_call: TRBJ1-2
d_call: NA
v_call: TRBV29-1
cdr3_aa: CSVDLQGQGYTF
cdr3_nt: TGCAGCGTTGACTTGCAGGGTCAGGGCTACACCTTC

clone_size: NA
j_call: TRBJ1-2
d_call: NA
v_call: TRBV19
cdr3_aa: CASSIDRGYYGYTF
cdr3_nt: TGTGCCAGTAGTATAGATCGCGGGTACTATGGCTACACCTTC

clone_size: NA
j_call: TRBJ1-2
d_call: NA
v_call: TRBV28
cdr3_aa: CASSAPRGGGYGYTF
cdr3_nt: TGTGCCAGCAGTGCCCCTCGGGGGGGAGGTTATGGCTACACCTTC

clone_size: NA
j_call: TRBJ2-3
d_call: NA
v_call: TRBV27
cdr3_aa: CASSPLVEDTQYF
cdr3_nt: TGTGCCAGCAGTCCGCTTGTGGAAGATACGCAGTATTTT

clone_size: NA
j_call: TRBJ1-5
d_call: NA
v_call: TRBV27
cdr3_aa: CASSLFAGPDQPQHF
cdr3_nt: TGTGCCAGCAGTTTATTTGCAGGTCCGGATCAGCCCCAGCATTTT

clone_size: NA
j_call: TRBJ1-4
d_call: NA
v_call: TRBV28
cdr3_aa: CASSSQGIGNEKLFF
cdr3_nt: TGTGCCAGCAGTTCCCAGGGCATTGGTAATGAAAAACTGTTTTTT

clone_size: NA
j_call: TRBJ1-2
d_call: NA
v_call: TRBV27
cdr3_aa: CASSPTGQAYGYTF
cdr3_nt: TGTGCCAGCAGTCCTACAGGGCAGGCGTATGGCTACACCTTC

clone_size: NA
j_call: TRBJ1-2
d_call: NA
v_call: TRBV7-9
cdr3_aa: CASSLGLANYGYTF
cdr3_nt: TGTGCCAGCAGCTTAGGGTTGGCGAACTATGGCTACACCTTC

clone_size: NA
j_call: TRBJ1-2
d_call: NA
v_call: TRBV4-2
cdr3_aa: CASSQDPSVAGAYGYTF
cdr3_nt: TGTGCCAGCAGCCAAGATCCTAGTGTCGCAGGGGCCTATGGCTACACCTTC

clone_size: NA
j_call: TRBJ2-5
d_call: TRBD1
v_call: TRBV5-1
cdr3_aa: CASSAGTGASETQYF
cdr3_nt: TGCGCCAGCAGTGCCGGGACAGGGGCGTCAGAGACCCAGTACTTC

clone_size: NA
j_call: TRBJ1-1
d_call: TRBD1
v_call: TRBV9
cdr3_aa: CASSVGLQGERNTEAFF
cdr3_nt: TGTGCCAGCAGCGTAGGTCTCCAGGGGGAAAGAAACACTGAAGCTTTCTTT

clone_size: once
j_call: TRBJ1-2
d_call: NA
v_call: TRBV25-1
cdr3_aa: CASSELAYYGYTF
cdr3_nt: TGTGCCAGCAGTGAATTAGCCTACTATGGCTACACCTTC

clone_size: NA
j_call: TRBJ2-5
d_call: NA
v_call: TRBV15
cdr3_aa: CATSRDRGKETQYF
cdr3_nt: TGTGCCACCAGCAGAGATCGCGGAAAAGAGACCCAGTACTTC

clone_size: NA
j_call: TRBJ1-2
d_call: NA
v_call: TRBV30
cdr3_aa: CAWSVGTGHGYTF
cdr3_nt: TGTGCCTGGAGTGTTGGGACGGGTCATGGCTACACCTTC

clone_size: NA
j_call: TRBJ1-1
d_call: NA
v_call: TRBV5-1
cdr3_aa: CASSQGVPQGGNTEAFF
cdr3_nt: TGCGCCAGCAGCCAAGGAGTGCCACAGGGAGGGAACACTGAAGCTTTCTTT

clone_size: NA
j_call: TRBJ2-6
d_call: NA
v_call: TRBV5-4
cdr3_aa: CASNKASGANVLTF
cdr3_nt: TGTGCCAGCAACAAGGCCTCTGGGGCCAACGTCCTGACTTTC

clone_size: NA
j_call: TRBJ1-1
d_call: TRBD1
v_call: TRBV27
cdr3_aa: CASSYGQGWAEAFF
cdr3_nt: TGTGCCAGCAGTTACGGACAGGGATGGGCTGAAGCTTTCTTT

clone_size: once
j_call: TRBJ1-4
d_call: NA
v_call: TRBV2
cdr3_aa: CASSPDRPTNEKLFF
cdr3_nt: TGTGCCAGCAGTCCGGACAGACCAACTAATGAAAAACTGTTTTTT

clone_size: NA
j_call: TRBJ2-6
d_call: TRBD1
v_call: TRBV19
cdr3_aa: CASSIGQTGSGANVLTF
cdr3_nt: TGTGCCAGTAGTATAGGTCAGACAGGGTCCGGGGCCAACGTCCTGACTTTC

clone_size: NA
j_call: TRBJ1-5
d_call: TRBD1
v_call: TRBV5-4
cdr3_aa: CASSPTPGQQNQPQHF
cdr3_nt: TGTGCCAGCAGCCCTACACCGGGACAGCAAAATCAGCCCCAGCATTTT